This T cell receptor beta chain was identified during a study of blood T cell repertoires in COVID-19. Study details: Samples taken during acute and convalescent COVID-19 were collected in the United States, Italy and Spain. T cells, B-cell-depleted T cells, or PBMCs supplied cDNA or gDNA.

In the authors' methods: Reference gene primer amplification yielded estimated nucleated cell counts. Here immunoSEQ multiplex PCR was the method, and the copy in TCRdb shows in-frame clones only, minus some. V and J calls plus clone size are reproduced from that table; the DNA served to infer D and trimming. The sample includes around 140,000 clones, 80% of them seen just once. The V end was cut by 5 bases, the J end by 2 bases, with 12 bases between. The CDR3 extends over 15 amino acids. Looked up from germline, CDR1 is MNHEY and CDR2 is SVGEGT. The chain links TRBV6-2 or TRBV6-3 to TRBJ2-2; D perhaps matches TRBD2 (6 bases). The TCR sequence derives from a man in his 70s who had recovered from COVID-19. Source material: peripheral blood. The CDR3 sequence: CASSVGTGNTGELFF. CDR3 sequence (DNA): TGTGCCAGCAGTGTGGGGACTGGTAACACCGGGGAGCTGTTTTTT.